A single T cell receptor (beta chain) is shown here with its context. Its antigen is unknown. This sample stems from a study of cytomegalovirus exposure and HLA in healthy donors. Overall study results and limits: Data from an earlier analysis indicated that most TCR beta V segments were productive either about 87% or about 30% of the time.

PCR employed 60 Vbeta and 13 Jbeta primers. Method: immunoSEQ multiplex PCR; TCRdb's copy keeps in-frame clones and lacks some. Among about 160,000 clones listed, roughly 82% were seen once. The length of the CDR3 is 10 residues. Trimming pared 6 bases from V and 6 bases from J, leaving 3 bases between. Germline V CDR1 and CDR2: MNHNY, SVGAGI (reference sequence). The sample taken for sequencing was PBMCs. This TCR came from a man aged 45-65 years in good health and CMV-seropositive. The genes are TRBV6-6 and TRBJ2-1; D not resolved. The CDR3 nucleotides are TGTGCCAGCAGCCTCAATGAGCAGTTCTTC. Translation: CASSLNEQFF.